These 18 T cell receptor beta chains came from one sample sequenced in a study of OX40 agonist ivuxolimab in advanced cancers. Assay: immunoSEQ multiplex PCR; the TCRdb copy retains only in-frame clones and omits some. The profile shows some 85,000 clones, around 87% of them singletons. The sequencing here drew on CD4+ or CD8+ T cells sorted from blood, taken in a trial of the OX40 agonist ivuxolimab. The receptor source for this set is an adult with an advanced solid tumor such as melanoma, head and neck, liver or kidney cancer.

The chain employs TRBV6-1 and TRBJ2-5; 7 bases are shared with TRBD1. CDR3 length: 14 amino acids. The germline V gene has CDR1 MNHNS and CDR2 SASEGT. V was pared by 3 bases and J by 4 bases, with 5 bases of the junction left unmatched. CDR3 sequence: CASSDPSGGETQYF. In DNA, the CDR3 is TGTGCCAGCAGTGACCCGTCAGGGGGAGAGACCCAGTACTTC.

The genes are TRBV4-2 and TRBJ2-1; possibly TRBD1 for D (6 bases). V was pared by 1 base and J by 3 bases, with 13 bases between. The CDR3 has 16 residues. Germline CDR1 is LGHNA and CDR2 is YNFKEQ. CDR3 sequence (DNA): TGTGCCAGCAGCCAAGTTTCAGGACAGAACTACAATGAGCAGTTCTTC. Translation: CASSQVSGQNYNEQFF.

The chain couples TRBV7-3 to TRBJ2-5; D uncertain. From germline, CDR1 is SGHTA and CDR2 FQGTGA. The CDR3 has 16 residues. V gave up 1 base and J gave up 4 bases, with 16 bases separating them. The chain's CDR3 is CASSLMGQSEVETQYF. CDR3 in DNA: TGTGCCAGCAGCTTAATGGGCCAATCCGAGGTAGAGACCCAGTACTTC.

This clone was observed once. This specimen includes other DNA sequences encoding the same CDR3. CDR3 sequence: CASSIGRTDTQYF. The CDR3 DNA sequence: TGTGCCAGTAGTATCGGTAGAACAGATACGCAGTATTTT. This rearrangement joins TRBV19 to TRBJ2-3; D not resolved. This CDR3 is built from 13 residues. Germline V lookup: CDR1 LNHDA, CDR2 SQIVND (reference sequence). V dropped 3 bases and J dropped 3 bases, with 7 bases sitting between them.

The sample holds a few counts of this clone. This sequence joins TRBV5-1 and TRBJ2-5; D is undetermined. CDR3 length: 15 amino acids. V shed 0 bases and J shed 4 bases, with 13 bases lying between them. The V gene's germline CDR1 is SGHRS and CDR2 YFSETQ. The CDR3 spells CASSLELDPGETQYF. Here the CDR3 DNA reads TGCGCCAGCAGCTTGGAGCTTGACCCCGGAGAGACCCAGTACTTC. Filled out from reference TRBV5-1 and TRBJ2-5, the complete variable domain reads KAGVTQTPRYLIKTRGQQVTLSCSPISGHRSVSWYQQTPGQGLQFLFEYFSETQRNKGNFPGRFSGRQFSNSRSEMNVSTLELGDSALYLCASSLELDPGETQYFGPGTRLLVL.

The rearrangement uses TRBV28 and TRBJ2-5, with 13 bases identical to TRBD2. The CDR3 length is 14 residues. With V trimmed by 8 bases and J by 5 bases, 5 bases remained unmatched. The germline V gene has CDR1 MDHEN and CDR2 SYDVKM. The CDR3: CASWTSGSGETQYF. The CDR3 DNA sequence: TGTGCCAGCTGGACTAGCGGGAGCGGTGAGACCCAGTACTTC.

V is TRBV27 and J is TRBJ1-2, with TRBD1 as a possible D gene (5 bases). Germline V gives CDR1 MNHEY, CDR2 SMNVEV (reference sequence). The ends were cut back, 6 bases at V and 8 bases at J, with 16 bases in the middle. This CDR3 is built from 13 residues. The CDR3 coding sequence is TGTGCCAGCAGGGAGGGGCAGGTCGGCGGCTACACCTTC. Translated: CASREGQVGGYTF.

The CDR3 nucleotides read TGTGCCAGCAGCTTCGGCGAGCAGTACTTC. Protein sequence: CASSFGEQYF. The chain recombines TRBV5-8 with TRBJ2-7; D gene unclear. Per the germline V gene, CDR1 is SGHTS and CDR2 is YDEGEE. There are 10 residues in the CDR3. Trimming took off 2 bases at V and 6 bases at J, with 3 bases between the two ends. Drawing the rest from reference TRBV5-8 and TRBJ2-7, the complete variable domain is EAGVTQSPTHLIKTRGQQATLRCSPISGHTSVYWYQQALGLGLQFLLWYDEGEERNRGNFPPRFSGRQFPNYSSELNVNALELEDSALYLCASSFGEQYFGPGTRLTVT.

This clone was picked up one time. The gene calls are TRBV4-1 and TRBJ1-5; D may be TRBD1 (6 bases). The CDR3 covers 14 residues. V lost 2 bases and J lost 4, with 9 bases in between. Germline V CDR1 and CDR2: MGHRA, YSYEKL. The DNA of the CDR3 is TGCGCCAGCAGCCAACCAGGGACAAATCAGCCCCAGCATTTT. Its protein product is CASSQPGTNQPQHF.

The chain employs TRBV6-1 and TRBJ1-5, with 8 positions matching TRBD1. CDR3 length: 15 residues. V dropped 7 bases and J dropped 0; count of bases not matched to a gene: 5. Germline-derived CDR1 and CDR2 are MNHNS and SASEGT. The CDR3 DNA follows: TGTGCCAGCAAGACAGGGGAGAATAGCAATCAGCCCCAGCATTTT. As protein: CASKTGENSNQPQHF.

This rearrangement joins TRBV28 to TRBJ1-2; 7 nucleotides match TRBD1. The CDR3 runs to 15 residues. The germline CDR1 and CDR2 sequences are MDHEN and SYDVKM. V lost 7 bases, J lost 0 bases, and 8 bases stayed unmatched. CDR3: CASTSGTASNYGYTF. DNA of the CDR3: TGTGCCAGCACCTCCGGGACAGCATCTAACTATGGCTACACCTTC.

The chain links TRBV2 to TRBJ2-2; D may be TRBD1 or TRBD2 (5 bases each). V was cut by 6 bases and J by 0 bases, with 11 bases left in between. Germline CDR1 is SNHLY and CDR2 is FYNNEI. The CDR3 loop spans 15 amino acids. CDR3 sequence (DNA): TGTGCCAGCAGAATGGGACCGCCGAACACCGGGGAGCTGTTTTTT. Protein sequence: CASRMGPPNTGELFF.

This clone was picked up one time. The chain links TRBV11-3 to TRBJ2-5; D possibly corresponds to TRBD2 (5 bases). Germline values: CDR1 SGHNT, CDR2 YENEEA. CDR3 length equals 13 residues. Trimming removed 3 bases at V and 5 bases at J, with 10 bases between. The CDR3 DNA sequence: TGTGCCAGCAGCTTGTTGGACTCCGAGACCCAGTACTTC. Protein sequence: CASSLLDSETQYF.

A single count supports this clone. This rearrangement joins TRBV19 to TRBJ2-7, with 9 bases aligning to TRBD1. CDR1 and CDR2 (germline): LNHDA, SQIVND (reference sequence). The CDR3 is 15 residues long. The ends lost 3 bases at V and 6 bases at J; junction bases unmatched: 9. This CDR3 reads CASSMIAGQGREQYF. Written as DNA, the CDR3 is TGTGCCAGTAGTATGATAGCCGGACAGGGGCGCGAGCAGTACTTC. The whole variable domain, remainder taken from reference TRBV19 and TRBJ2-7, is DGGITQSPKYLFRKEGQNVTLSCEQNLNHDAMYWYRQDPGQGLRLIYYSQIVNDFQKGDIAEGYSVSREKKESFPLTVTSAQKNPTAFYLCASSMIAGQGREQYFGPGTRLTVT.

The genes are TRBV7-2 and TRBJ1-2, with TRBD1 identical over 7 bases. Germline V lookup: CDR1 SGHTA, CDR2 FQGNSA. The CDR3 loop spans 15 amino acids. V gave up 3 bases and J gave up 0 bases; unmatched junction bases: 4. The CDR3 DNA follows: TGTGCCAGCAGCTTCCTGGGACAGTCTAACTATGGCTACACCTTC. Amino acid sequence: CASSFLGQSNYGYTF.

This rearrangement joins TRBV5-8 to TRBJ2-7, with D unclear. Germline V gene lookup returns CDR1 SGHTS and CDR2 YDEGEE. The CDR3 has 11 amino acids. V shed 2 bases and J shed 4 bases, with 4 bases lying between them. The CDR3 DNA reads TGTGCCAGCAGCTTTTATTACGAGCAGTACTTC. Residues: CASSFYYEQYF.

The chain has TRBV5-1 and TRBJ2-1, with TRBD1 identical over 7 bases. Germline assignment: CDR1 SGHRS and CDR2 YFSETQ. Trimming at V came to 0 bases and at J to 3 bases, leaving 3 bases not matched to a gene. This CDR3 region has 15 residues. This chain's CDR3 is CASSLGTGDYNEQFF. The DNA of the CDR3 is TGCGCCAGCAGCTTGGGAACAGGGGACTACAATGAGCAGTTCTTC. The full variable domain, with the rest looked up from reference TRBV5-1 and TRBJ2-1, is KAGVTQTPRYLIKTRGQQVTLSCSPISGHRSVSWYQQTPGQGLQFLFEYFSETQRNKGNFPGRFSGRQFSNSRSEMNVSTLELGDSALYLCASSLGTGDYNEQFFGPGTRLTVL.

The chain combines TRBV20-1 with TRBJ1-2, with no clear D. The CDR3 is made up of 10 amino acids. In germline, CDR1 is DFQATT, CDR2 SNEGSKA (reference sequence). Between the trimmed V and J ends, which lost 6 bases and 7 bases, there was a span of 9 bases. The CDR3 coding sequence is TGCAGTGCCATCTCTGTTGGCTACACCTTC. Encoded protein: CSAISVGYTF.